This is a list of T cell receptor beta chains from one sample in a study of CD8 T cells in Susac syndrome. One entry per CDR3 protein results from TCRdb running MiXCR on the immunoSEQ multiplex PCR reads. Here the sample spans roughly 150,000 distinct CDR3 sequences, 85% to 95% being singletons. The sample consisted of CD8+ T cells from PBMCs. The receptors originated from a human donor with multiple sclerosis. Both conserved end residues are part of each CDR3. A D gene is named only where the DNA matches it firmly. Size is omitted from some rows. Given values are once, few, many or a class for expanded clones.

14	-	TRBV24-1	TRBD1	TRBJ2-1	TGTGCCACCAGTGACCACAGGGGAGAGAATGAGCAGTTCTTC	CATSDHRGENEQFF
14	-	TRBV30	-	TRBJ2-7	TGTGCCTGGTTTAAAGGTGCTGGACCCTACGAGCAGTACTTC	CAWFKGAGPYEQYF
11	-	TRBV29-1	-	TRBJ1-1	TGCAGCGTAGAGGGGGACACTGAAGCTTTCTTT	CSVEGDTEAFF
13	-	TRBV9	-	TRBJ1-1	TGTGCCAGCAGCGCGGAAGGGCGGACTGAAGCTTTCTTT	CASSAEGRTEAFF
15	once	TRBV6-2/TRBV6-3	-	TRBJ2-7	TGTGCCAGCACCTCGGACACCAGCTACTCCTACGAGCAGTACTTC	CASTSDTSYSYEQYF
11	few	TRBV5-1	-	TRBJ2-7	TGTGCCAGCAGTTTTGGCTACGAGCAGTACTTC	CASSFGYEQYF
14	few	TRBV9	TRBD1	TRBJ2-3	TGTGCCAGCAGCGTGCAGGGGGGCACAGATACGCAGTATTTT	CASSVQGGTDTQYF
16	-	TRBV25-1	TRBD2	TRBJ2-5	TGTGCCAGCAGTGACTACGAGCGGGGAGGGGCGGAGACCCAGTACTTC	CASSDYERGGAETQYF
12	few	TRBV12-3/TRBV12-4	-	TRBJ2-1	TGTGCCAGCAGTTTAACGGTCCATGAGCAGTTCTTC	CASSLTVHEQFF
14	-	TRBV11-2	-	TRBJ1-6	TGTGCCAGCAGCCGGACCTCCGGTAATTCACCCCTCCACTTT	CASSRTSGNSPLHF
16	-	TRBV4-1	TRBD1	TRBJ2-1	TGCGCCAGCAGCCAAGGACCGGGACAGCGACTTGGTGAGCAGTTCTTC	CASSQGPGQRLGEQFF
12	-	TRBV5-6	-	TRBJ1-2	TGTGCCAGCAGCTTGATTTCAGATGGCTACACCTTC	CASSLISDGYTF
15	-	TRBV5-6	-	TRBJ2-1	TGTGCCAGCAGCCCCTGGGCGGCCTCCTACAATGAGCAGTTCTTC	CASSPWAASYNEQFF
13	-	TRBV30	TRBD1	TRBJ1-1	TGTGCCTGGAGCTGGACAGGGGGCGCGGGAGCTTTCTTT	CAWSWTGGAGAFF
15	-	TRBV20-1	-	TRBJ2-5	TGCAGTGCTAGAGATAAGGCAGGCCGTCAAGAGACCCAGTACTTC	CSARDKAGRQETQYF
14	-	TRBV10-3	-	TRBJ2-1	TGTGCCATCAGTAAGCCCGGACAGAACAATGAGCAGTTCTTC	CAISKPGQNNEQFF
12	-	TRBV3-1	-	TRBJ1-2	TGTGCCAGCAGCCAAGAAAGCTATGGCTACACCTTC	CASSQESYGYTF
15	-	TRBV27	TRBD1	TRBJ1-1	TGTGCCAGCGCTCGGACAGGGGCTTTAAACACTGAAGCTTTCTTT	CASARTGALNTEAFF
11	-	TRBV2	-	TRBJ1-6	TGTGCCAGCAATGGGTTTTCACCCCTCCACTTT	CASNGFSPLHF
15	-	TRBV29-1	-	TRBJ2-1	TGCAGCGTTGAAGAAGGGGTTAGCTCCTACAATGAGCAGTTCTTC	CSVEEGVSSYNEQFF
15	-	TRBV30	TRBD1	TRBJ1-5	TGTGCCTGGAGTTCAGGACAGGGCAGGAATCAGCCCCAGCATTTT	CAWSSGQGRNQPQHF
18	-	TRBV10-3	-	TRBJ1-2	TGTGCCATCAGTGAGTTAACAAGGGACACGGAGACTAACTATGGCTACACCTTC	CAISELTRDTETNYGYTF
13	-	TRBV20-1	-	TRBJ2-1	TGCAGTGCGAAGAGGACTGATAACAATGAGCAGTTCTTC	CSAKRTDNNEQFF
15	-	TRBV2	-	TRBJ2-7	TGTGCCAGCAGTGAGGCGGGCGGTTCCTCCTACGAGCAGTACTTC	CASSEAGGSSYEQYF
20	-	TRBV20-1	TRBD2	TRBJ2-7	TGCAGTGCTAGAGGGGCATTCGACGGGACTAGCGGGGGGAAAGGGTACGAGCAGTACTTC	CSARGAFDGTSGGKGYEQYF
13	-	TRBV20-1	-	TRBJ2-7	TGCAGTGCTAGGGGAACAGTTACCTACGAGCAGTACTTC	CSARGTVTYEQYF
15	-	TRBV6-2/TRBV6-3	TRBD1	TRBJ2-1	TGTGCCAGCAGTTACGGCCAGGGGGCCTACAATGAGCAGTTCTTC	CASSYGQGAYNEQFF
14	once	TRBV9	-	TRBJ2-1	TGTGCCAGCAGCCCCGACAGGTTAGGGAATGAGCAGTTCTTC	CASSPDRLGNEQFF
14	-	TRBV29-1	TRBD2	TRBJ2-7	TGCAGCGTTGAAGTGAGCGGGGAGGGCTACGAGCAGTACTTC	CSVEVSGEGYEQYF
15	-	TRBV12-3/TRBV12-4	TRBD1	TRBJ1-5	TGTGCCTCCAGGGGACAGGACTATAGCAATCAGCCCCAGCATTTT	CASRGQDYSNQPQHF
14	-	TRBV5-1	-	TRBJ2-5	TGCGCCAGCAGCCCACAGGTAACCCAAGAGACCCAGTACTTC	CASSPQVTQETQYF
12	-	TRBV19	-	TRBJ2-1	TGTGCCAGTAGACCACAGGGAAATGAGCAGTTCTTC	CASRPQGNEQFF
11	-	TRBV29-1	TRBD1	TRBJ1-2	TGCAGCGTCCAAGACAGGGATGGCTACACCTTC	CSVQDRDGYTF
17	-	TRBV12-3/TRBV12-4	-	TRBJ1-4	TGTGCCAGCACCTATCGGGCTACCCAATGGGATTTTGAAAAACTGTTTTTT	CASTYRATQWDFEKLFF
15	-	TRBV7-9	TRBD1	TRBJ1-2	TGTGCCAGCAGCTTCCGACAGGGGCGTAACTATGGCTACACCTTC	CASSFRQGRNYGYTF
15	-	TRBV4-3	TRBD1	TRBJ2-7	TGCGCCAGCAGCCAAGTCCGGACAGGGGCCTACGAGCAGTACTTC	CASSQVRTGAYEQYF
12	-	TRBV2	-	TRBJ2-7	TGTGCCAGCAGGGACAGACCCTACGAGCAGTACTTC	CASRDRPYEQYF
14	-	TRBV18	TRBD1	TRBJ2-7	TGTGCCAGCTCACCCGGGACAGGGGGCAACGAGCAGTACTTC	CASSPGTGGNEQYF
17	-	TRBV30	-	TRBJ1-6	TGTGCCTGGAGTGTAAGGGCTTCTATCCTAACCAATTCACCCCTCCACTTT	CAWSVRASILTNSPLHF
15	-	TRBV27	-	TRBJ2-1	TGTGCCAGCAGTTTTTTGAGTCTGGGGCGCCATGAGCAGTTCTTC	CASSFLSLGRHEQFF
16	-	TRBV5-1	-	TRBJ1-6	TGCGCCAGCAGCTTGGGAACCTCGCTCTATAATTCACCCCTCCACTTT	CASSLGTSLYNSPLHF
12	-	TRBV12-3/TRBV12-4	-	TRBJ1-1	TGTGCCAGCAGTCAAGCGGTTAGTGAAGCTTTCTTT	CASSQAVSEAFF
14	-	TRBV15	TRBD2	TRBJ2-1	TGTGCCACCGCCCAGGGAGGGCCTTCCAATGAGCAGTTCTTC	CATAQGGPSNEQFF